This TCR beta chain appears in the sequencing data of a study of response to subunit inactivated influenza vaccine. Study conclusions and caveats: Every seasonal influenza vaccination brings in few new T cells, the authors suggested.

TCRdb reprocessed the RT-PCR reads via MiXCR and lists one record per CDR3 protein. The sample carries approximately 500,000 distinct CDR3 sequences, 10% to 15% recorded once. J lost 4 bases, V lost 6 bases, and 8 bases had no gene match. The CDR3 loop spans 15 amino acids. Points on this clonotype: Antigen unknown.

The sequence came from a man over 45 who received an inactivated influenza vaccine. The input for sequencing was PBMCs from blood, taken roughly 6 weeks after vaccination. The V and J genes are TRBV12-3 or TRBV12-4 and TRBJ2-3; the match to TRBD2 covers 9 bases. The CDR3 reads CASRSSGRTPDTQYF. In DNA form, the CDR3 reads TGTGCCAGCAGGAGTAGCGGGAGAACCCCAGATACGCAGTATTTT.